This T cell receptor (beta chain) derives from a study of CD8+CD57+ T cells in acquired aplastic anemia. Template material for TCR beta VDJ and CDR3 profiling consisted of genomic DNA. TCRdb ran MiXCR on the reads and lists one entry per CDR3 protein. The sample shows fewer than 200,000 distinct CDR3 sequences, about two thirds of them seen only once. Before being chosen for sequencing, patients had shown CD8+CD57+ cell expansion by flow cytometry. The TCR comes from a human donor with aplastic anemia. The specimen was sorted CD4+, CD8+, or CD8+CD57+ T cells (not recorded which) from PBMCs.

CDR3 sequence: CASSLDGNSYEQYF. Here the CDR3 DNA reads TGCGCCAGCAGCTTGGACGGGAACTCCTACGAGCAGTACTTC. The chain recombines TRBV5-1 with TRBJ2-7; D is possibly TRBD2 (5 bases). V lost 0 bases and J 0 bases, leaving 7 bases between the germline ends. Germline lookup yields CDR1 SGHRS and CDR2 YFSETQ. The CDR3 length is 14 residues.